The entry below gives a single TCR beta chain sequence along with its context. Germline-derived CDR1 and CDR2 are SGHRS and YFSETQ. V shed 4 bases and J 12 bases; nucleotides not matched to a gene: 16. There are 15 residues in the CDR3. TCRdb's copy holds only in-frame clones and misses some; the assay was immunoSEQ multiplex PCR. The sample contains roughly 170,000 clones, approximately 79% of which appear only once. The data were taken from a study of blood T cell repertoires in COVID-19. For the study at large: Samples representing acute and convalescent COVID-19 were sourced from the United States, Italy and Spain.

The J gene is TRBJ2-1, the V gene TRBV5-1, with 7 bases aligning to TRBD2. Sequences were obtained from peripheral blood. This TCR was sampled from a woman in her 70s with acute or convalescent COVID-19. In DNA form, the CDR3 reads TGCGCCAGCAGCCCTGGGGGGACTACTCGTTTAGCGCAGTTCTTC. Its translation: CASSPGGTTRLAQFF.